This TCR beta chain originates from a study of lung T cells in sarcoidosis with Löfgren's syndrome. As for the study in general: Löfgren's syndrome patients were the main repertoire analysis focus.

Within the sample, this clonotype is large. TCRdb re-called the reads through MiXCR, storing one row per CDR3 protein. The data hold some 8,600 distinct CDR3 sequences, with approximately 21% observed a single time. CDR1 and CDR2 (germline): MNHNS, SASEGT. This CDR3 region has 14 residues. V lost 7 bases and J lost 1, with 13 bases in between. The chain carries TRBV6-1 and TRBJ1-1, with D possibly being TRBD1 (5 bases). The origin of this receptor is a human donor with sarcoidosis (Löfgren's syndrome or another form), or a control subject (not recorded which). Material: CD4+ T cells from bronchoalveolar lavage fluid. The CDR3 is CASNRDPGNTEAFF. CDR3 DNA: TGTGCCAGCAATAGGGACCCCGGGAACACTGAAGCTTTCTTT.